The 10 T cell receptor beta chains below all came from one sample that was sequenced in a study of blood T cell repertoires in COVID-19. Generated by immunoSEQ multiplex PCR, the TCRdb table keeps only in-frame clones and is missing some. The table lists about 170,000 clones, about four fifths of them singletons, with about a tenth in the top ten. Sequenced sample: peripheral blood. The receptors here all came from a man aged 65 to 79 with active or convalescent COVID-19.

The rearrangement uses TRBV6-6 and TRBJ2-7; possible D gene TRBD2, 6 bases. CDR1 is MNHNY and CDR2 is SVGAGI in the germline V gene (reference sequence). The CDR3 runs 15 residues. V was cut by 0 bases and J by 3 bases, with 12 bases left in between. As DNA, the CDR3 is TGTGCCAGCAGTTACTCGGGCGGGAAGGACTACGAGCAGTACTTC. It encodes CASSYSGGKDYEQYF.

The chain links TRBV6-6 to TRBJ1-5; tentative D call: TRBD1 (6 bases). CDR3 size: 13 residues. Germline values: CDR1 MNHNY, CDR2 SVGAGI (reference sequence). V lost 5 bases and J 5 bases, leaving 10 bases between the germline ends. CDR3 nucleotide sequence: TGTGCCAGCAGTCCACAGGGTTATCAGCCCCAGCATTTT. Its protein product is CASSPQGYQPQHF.

The gene calls are TRBV7-9 and TRBJ2-7; TRBD1 aligns across 8 bases. V lost 0 bases, J lost 5 bases, and 6 bases stayed unmatched. The germline gives CDR1 SEHNR, CDR2 FQNEAQ (reference sequence). The CDR3 extends over 15 amino acids. This chain's CDR3 is CASSLAVDRDNEQYF. DNA of the CDR3: TGTGCCAGCAGCTTAGCCGTGGACAGGGACAACGAGCAGTACTTC.

This clone came up a few times. The V gene is TRBV7-9, the J gene TRBJ2-7, with 9 bases identical to TRBD1. CDR3 length: 13 residues. Unmatched junction bases numbered 1, after V lost 3 bases and J lost 4 bases. Germline-derived CDR1 and CDR2 are SEHNR and FQNEAQ (reference sequence). The CDR3 sequence is CASSFGTGYEQYF. The CDR3 DNA is TGTGCCAGCAGCTTCGGGACAGGGTACGAGCAGTACTTC.

The genes are TRBV7-6 and TRBJ2-2; 8 positions match TRBD2. CDR3 length equals 17 residues. J lost 4 bases, V lost 1 base, and 8 bases had no gene match. Germline V lookup: CDR1 SGHVS, CDR2 FNYEAQ. The DNA for the CDR3 is TGTGCCAGCAGCTTAGATACTAGCGGAGGCGTCACCGGGGAGCTGTTTTTT. This encodes CASSLDTSGGVTGELFF.

The CDR3 region is CASSFTGAEKLFF. The CDR3 nucleotides are TGTGCCAGCAGTTTTACGGGAGCCGAAAAACTGTTTTTT. The genes are TRBV27 and TRBJ1-4; D is undetermined. Trimming left V 3 bases short and J 8 bases short, with 10 bases between. This CDR3 comprises 13 residues. The germline gives CDR1 MNHEY, CDR2 SMNVEV (reference sequence).

This chain links TRBV19 with TRBJ2-3; D may be TRBD2 (6 bases). V lost 5 bases, J lost 5 bases, and 8 bases lay in between. In germline, CDR1 is LNHDA, CDR2 SQIVND (reference sequence). The length of the CDR3 is 12 residues. The CDR3 protein is CASSGGGDTQYF. Written as DNA, the CDR3 is TGTGCCAGTAGTGGGGGAGGAGATACGCAGTATTTT.

The rearrangement joins TRBV2 to TRBJ1-1; D might be TRBD1 (5 bases). The germline V gene encodes CDR1 SNHLY and CDR2 FYNNEI. Deletions cut 7 bases from V and 7 bases from J, with 22 bases between. CDR3 size: 15 residues. CDR3 region: CASKSVFRQIFEAFF. CDR3 nucleotide sequence: TGTGCCAGCAAATCCGTTTTTCGACAGATATTTGAAGCTTTCTTT. The full variable domain, completed using reference TRBV2 and TRBJ1-1, is EPEVTQTPSHQVTQMGQEVILRCVPISNHLYFYWYRQILGQKVEFLVSFYNNEISEKSEIFDDQFSVERPDGSNFTLKIRSTKLEDSAMYFCASKSVFRQIFEAFFGQGTRLTVV.

This chain uses TRBV6-5 with TRBJ2-2; 9 nucleotides align to TRBD1. V gave up 8 bases and J gave up 4 bases; unmatched junction bases: 2. Germline CDR1 MNHEY, CDR2 SVGAGI. The CDR3 length is 13 residues. CDR3 DNA: TGTGCCAGCGGGACAGGGATCACCGGGGAGCTGTTTTTT. The encoded protein is CASGTGITGELFF.

The chain has TRBV10-3 and TRBJ2-2; 9 nucleotides line up with TRBD1. The CDR3 has 17 amino acids. The J segment lost 2 bases and the V segment lost 2 bases, leaving 6 bases of the junction unmatched. Germline V gene sequence: CDR1 ENHRY, CDR2 SYGVKD. Here the CDR3 DNA reads TGTGCCATCAGTGAGAACCCGGGACAGGGTAACACCGGGGAGCTGTTTTTT. Amino acids: CAISENPGQGNTGELFF.